The 26 T cell receptor beta chains listed next were all sequenced from one sample in a study of graft-versus-host responses after intestinal transplantation. Sequencing used immunoSEQ multiplex PCR; TCRdb keeps in-frame clones, though not all of them. The table lists around 90,000 clones, approximately 92% of them singletons. The antigens for these receptors are not known. The sample consisted of unstimulated CD8+ T cells sorted from spleen or lymph node cells, taken before transplant. The source is a human donor who was the organ donor for an intestinal transplant.

The chain couples TRBV19 to TRBJ1-5, with D hard to call. The CDR3 contains 14 residues. V lost 4 bases and J lost 4, with 11 bases in between. Germline V gene sequence: CDR1 LNHDA, CDR2 SQIVND (reference sequence). CDR3 DNA: TGTGCCAGTAGTACAGACGGTGAAAATCAGCCCCAGCATTTT. The encoded protein is CASSTDGENQPQHF.

The CDR3 spells CASSQDTGIQPQHF. The CDR3 nucleotides read TGCGCCAGCAGCCAAGACACAGGCATTCAGCCCCAGCATTTT. This sequence joins TRBV4-1 and TRBJ1-5, with D tentatively TRBD1 (5 bases). With 0 bases removed from V and 6 bases from J, the gap between germline ends came to 9 bases. This CDR3 is built from 14 residues. Germline V CDR1 and CDR2: MGHRA, YSYEKL.

The chain is built from TRBV15 and TRBJ2-5; D is perhaps TRBD1 (6 bases). Deletions cut 1 base from V and 4 bases from J, with 10 bases between. Germline CDR1 is LNHNV and CDR2 is YYDKDF (reference sequence). The CDR3 is 14 amino acids. The DNA of the CDR3 is TGTGCCACCAGCAGAGGTAGAGGGGGAGAGACCCAGTACTTC. Its translation: CATSRGRGGETQYF.

This sequence joins TRBV27 and TRBJ1-4; D is unclear. Germline V CDR1 and CDR2: MNHEY, SMNVEV (reference sequence). The CDR3 totals 14 residues. V was trimmed by 2 bases and J by 4 bases, leaving 8 bases between them. The CDR3 DNA sequence: TGTGCCAGCAGTTTAAGGAGTCTTAATGAAAAACTGTTTTTT. It specifies CASSLRSLNEKLFF.

The V call is TRBV4-2, the J call TRBJ2-3, with a possible D match to TRBD2 (7 bases). Germline loops: CDR1 LGHNA, CDR2 YNFKEQ. Trimming took off 2 bases at V and 2 bases at J, with 14 bases between the two ends. CDR3 length: 16 residues. The CDR3 sequence: CASSQLGGGDTDTQYF. CDR3 nucleotide sequence: TGTGCCAGCAGCCAACTTGGAGGGGGGGACACAGATACGCAGTATTTT.

The rearrangement links TRBV6-6 to TRBJ2-7; maybe TRBD1 (5 bases). The CDR3 loop spans 13 amino acids. Looked up from germline, CDR1 is MNHNY and CDR2 is SVGAGI (reference sequence). Trimming pared 5 bases from V and 2 bases from J, leaving 10 bases between. The CDR3 reads CASSLDRPYEQYF. The CDR3 DNA reads TGTGCCAGCAGTCTCGACAGACCCTACGAGCAGTACTTC.

This clone has just one count. The rearrangement joins TRBV5-4 to TRBJ2-3; D call uncertain. The CDR3 spans 13 residues. The V gene lost 7 bases and the J gene lost 2 bases, with 11 bases spanning the gap. Germline loops: CDR1 SGHNT, CDR2 YYREEE (reference sequence). CDR3: CASGAKSTDTQYF. CDR3 nucleotides: TGTGCCAGCGGAGCAAAATCCACAGATACGCAGTATTTT.

The rearrangement joins TRBV5-4 to TRBJ2-5; perhaps TRBD1 as D (6 bases). Germline CDR1 and CDR2: SGHNT and YYREEE (reference sequence). The CDR3 runs to 14 residues. V gave up 5 bases and J gave up 5 bases, with 16 bases separating them. Here the CDR3 DNA reads TGTGCCAGCAGAAAGGGGGATTTGGGGGAGACCCAGTACTTC. Translation gives CASRKGDLGETQYF.

Sample share makes this clone medium-sized (0.01 to 0.1%). The chain is built from TRBV27 and TRBJ1-5, with 8 bases identical to TRBD1. From germline, CDR1 is MNHEY and CDR2 SMNVEV (reference sequence). The CDR3 length is 13 residues. J was trimmed by 4 bases and V by 6 bases; bases with no gene match: 2. CDR3 DNA: TGTGCCAGCAGCCAGGGGGCGAATCAGCCCCAGCATTTT. Translating gives CASSQGANQPQHF.

The chain uses TRBV13 and TRBJ1-3; the D gene is possibly TRBD1 (5 bases). Germline CDR1 is PRHDT and CDR2 is FYEKMQ (reference sequence). V was shortened by 8 bases and J by 0 bases, with 8 bases between the two germline ends. The CDR3 is 13 residues long. The CDR3 DNA reads TGTGCCAGCCGGGGGTTCTCTGGAAACACCATATATTTT. Protein product: CASRGFSGNTIYF.

The V call is TRBV25-1, the J call TRBJ1-2; D not resolved. This CDR3 spans 15 amino acids. Trimming cost V 3 bases and J 4 bases, with 15 bases left between them. The germline V gene has CDR1 MGHDK and CDR2 SYGVNS. The CDR3 DNA reads as TGTGCCAGCAGTGACCCTCGGGCGGGGTTCTATGGCTACACCTTC. This codes for CASSDPRAGFYGYTF.

The CDR3 DNA reads as TGCGCCAGCAGCCAAGAGTATTTAGGGGGCCTGGCTGAAGCTTTCTTT. This sequence encodes CASSQEYLGGLAEAFF. V and J are TRBV4-3 and TRBJ1-1, with 7 bases fitting TRBD1. Germline V gene data show CDR1 as LGHNA and CDR2 as YSLEER. Trimming took 0 bases from V and 6 from J; bases not matched to a gene: 10. This CDR3 region has 16 residues.

This chain uses TRBV7-9 with TRBJ2-2, with 7 bases that match TRBD2. This CDR3 has 15 amino acids. Trimming at V came to 4 bases and at J to 5 bases, leaving 7 bases not matched to a gene. The V gene's germline CDR1 is SEHNR and CDR2 FQNEAQ (reference sequence). The DNA for the CDR3 is TGTGCCAGCAGCTACCTCGGGGGGACGACCGGGGAGCTGTTTTTT. Protein sequence: CASSYLGGTTGELFF.

The rearrangement links TRBV19 to TRBJ2-5; D ambiguous. The V and J ends lost 7 bases and 0 bases respectively, with 9 bases between them. The CDR3 has 13 residues. Germline values: CDR1 LNHDA, CDR2 SQIVND (reference sequence). CDR3 coding DNA: TGTGCCAGTACCGACGGGTACCAAGAGACCCAGTACTTC. This encodes CASTDGYQETQYF.

This chain connects TRBV27 to TRBJ2-3; weak D call: TRBD2 (6 bases). V was shortened by 6 bases and J by 7 bases, with 14 bases between the two germline ends. The CDR3 runs to 13 residues. The germline CDR1 and CDR2 sequences are MNHEY and SMNVEV (reference sequence). The CDR3 DNA reads as TGTGCCAGCAGCCAGGGAGGTGTCAATACGCAGTATTTT. It specifies CASSQGGVNTQYF.

CDR3 sequence: CASNPSTGNDITGELFF. CDR3 bases: TGTGCCAGCAACCCTTCGACAGGGAACGACATCACCGGGGAGCTGTTTTTT. The rearrangement joins TRBV27 to TRBJ2-2, with TRBD1 identical over 7 bases. The CDR3 is 17 residues long. Germline-derived CDR1 and CDR2 are MNHEY and SMNVEV (reference sequence). J lost 4 bases, V lost 7 bases, and 15 bases had no gene match.

The rearrangement uses TRBV7-2 and TRBJ2-7; TRBD2 might be the D (6 bases). In germline, CDR1 is SGHTA, CDR2 FQGNSA. The V and J ends lost 0 bases and 7 bases respectively, with 10 bases between them. This CDR3 spans 13 amino acids. The CDR3, as DNA: TGTGCCAGCAGCTTAGCGCCGGGACTTGAGCAGTACTTC. Protein product: CASSLAPGLEQYF.

V gene TRBV5-1 combines with J gene TRBJ2-4; D not certain. Looked up from germline, CDR1 is SGHRS and CDR2 is YFSETQ. This CDR3 comprises 14 residues. V was cut by 0 bases and J by 13 bases, with 17 bases left in between. CDR3 in DNA: TGCGCCAGCAGCTTGGCATGGGCCGCGAGCATGCAGTACTTC. Translated: CASSLAWAASMQYF.

This clone was recorded only once. Here the CDR3 reads CASSIIQGAGNTIYF. Written as DNA, the CDR3 is TGTGCCAGTAGTATCATACAGGGAGCTGGAAACACCATATATTTT. V usage is TRBV19 and J usage is TRBJ1-3; maybe TRBD1 (6 bases). Germline V gene sequence: CDR1 LNHDA, CDR2 SQIVND (reference sequence). This CDR3 contains 15 residues. V was trimmed by 3 bases and J by 2 bases, leaving 11 bases between them.

J is TRBJ2-1 and V is TRBV27, with 8 bases matching TRBD2. Germline trimming cut 3 bases from V and 6 bases from J; bases unmatched to any gene: 13. This CDR3 comprises 17 residues. CDR1 is MNHEY and CDR2 is SMNVEV in the germline V gene (reference sequence). CDR3 in DNA: TGTGCCAGCAGTTTCCATAACGGGACTAGAAGACTCAATGAGCAGTTCTTC. Translation gives CASSFHNGTRRLNEQFF.

This chain joins TRBV7-8 and TRBJ2-1, with a tentative D call TRBD2 (6 bases). Per the germline V gene, CDR1 is SGHVS and CDR2 is FQNEAQ. Trimming took off 5 bases at V and 4 bases at J, with 9 bases between the two ends. The CDR3 has 13 residues. CDR3 protein: CASSVGTYNEQFF. The CDR3 bases are TGTGCCAGCAGCGTCGGGACTTACAATGAGCAGTTCTTC.

The chain has TRBV11-2 and TRBJ2-3, with D perhaps TRBD2 (6 bases). In germline, CDR1 is SGHAT, CDR2 FQNNGV. Trimming took 4 bases from V and 1 from J, leaving 9 bases between them. The CDR3 length is 14 residues. CDR3 in amino acids: CASSSGGGTDTQYF. The CDR3 DNA is TGTGCCAGCAGCTCCGGGGGAGGCACAGATACGCAGTATTTT.

The chain combines TRBV6-5 with TRBJ2-1; maybe TRBD2 (6 bases). The CDR3 is 15 residues long. V was clipped by 4 bases and J by 5 bases, with 15 bases between them. Germline V lookup: CDR1 MNHEY, CDR2 SVGAGI. The CDR3 loop reads CASSLLAEGDNEQFF. The CDR3 bases are TGTGCCAGCAGTTTACTAGCAGAGGGTGACAATGAGCAGTTCTTC.

The V call is TRBV9, the J call TRBJ2-7, with 13 bases lining up with TRBD2. There are 15 residues in the CDR3. Looked up from germline, CDR1 is SGDLS and CDR2 is YYNGEE. Unmatched junction bases numbered 3, after V lost 4 bases and J lost 2 bases. CDR3 in DNA: TGTGCCAGCAGCCCGACTAGCGGGGGGACCTACGAGCAGTACTTC. The encoded protein is CASSPTSGGTYEQYF.

The chain is built from TRBV5-1 and TRBJ2-2; D ambiguous. This CDR3 spans 15 amino acids. V was pared by 0 bases and J by 0 bases, with 6 bases between. CDR1 SGHRS and CDR2 YFSETQ come from the germline V gene. The CDR3 sequence is CASSLVQSNTGELFF. CDR3 coding DNA: TGCGCCAGCAGCTTGGTACAATCGAACACCGGGGAGCTGTTTTTT.

The chain is built from TRBV11-2 and TRBJ2-6; possibly TRBD2 for D (5 bases). Germline V lookup: CDR1 SGHAT, CDR2 FQNNGV. V lost 5 bases, J lost 0 bases, and 17 bases lay in between. There are 18 residues in the CDR3. DNA of the CDR3: TGTGCCAGCAGCCCCCGTTCGGCGGGCCGCTCTGGGGCCAACGTCCTGACTTTC. Translating it yields CASSPRSAGRSGANVLTF.